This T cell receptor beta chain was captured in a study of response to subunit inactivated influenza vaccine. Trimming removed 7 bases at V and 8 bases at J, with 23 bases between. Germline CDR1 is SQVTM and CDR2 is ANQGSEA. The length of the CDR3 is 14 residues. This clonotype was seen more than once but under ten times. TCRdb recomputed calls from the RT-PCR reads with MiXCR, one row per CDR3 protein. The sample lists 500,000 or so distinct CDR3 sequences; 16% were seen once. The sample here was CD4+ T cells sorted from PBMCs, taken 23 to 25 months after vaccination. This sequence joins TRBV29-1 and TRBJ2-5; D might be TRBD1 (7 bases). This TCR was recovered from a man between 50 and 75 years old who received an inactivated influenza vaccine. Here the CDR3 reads CSAAGTARFGTQYF. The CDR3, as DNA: TGCAGCGCTGCGGGGACAGCTCGTTTTGGAACCCAGTACTTC.